These 4 T cell receptor beta chains were all obtained from the same sample, sequenced in a study of HIV-infected children after antiretroviral therapy interruption (dated by TCRdb to the late 2010s). Library construction relied on 3' RACE. Instrument on record: Illumina MiSeq. TCR libraries were generated from RNA by a 3' RACE protocol incorporating unique molecular identifiers so that PCR amplification bias could be corrected. In TCRdb, the public reads were trimmed at Q25 with fastp and aligned with MiXCR, with productive beta chains retained. For every CDR3 protein sequence, its rows merge into one entry that carries the most common genes and DNA. This sample comprises 35,000 to 50,000 distinct CDR3 sequences, about 7% of them detected only once. Of the sample, more than 0.95% is held by the ten largest clones. The treatment or condition label of this sample denotes: PENTA 11 planned treatment interruption arm or continuous ART arm.

Material: CD45RA+ CD4+ T cells from PBMCs, pooled from several time points, obtained from a donor given antiretroviral therapy, either interrupted or continuous. This specimen's cell subset or site label, interpreted: naive CD4+ CD45RA+ CD45RO- T cells. These receptors were collected from a pool of human donors with HIV.

In its sample, this clonotype was seen many times. V gene TRBV6-5 combines with J gene TRBJ2-3, with a weak D call TRBD2 (6 bases). CDR1 is MNHEY and CDR2 is SVGAGI in the germline V gene. V was cut by 2 bases and J by 6 bases, with 12 bases left in between. This CDR3 comprises 14 residues. Here the CDR3 DNA reads TGTGCCAGCAGTTACGGGGGGACGTTGGATACGCAGTATTTT. Protein product: CASSYGGTLDTQYF.

The rearrangement links TRBV18 to TRBJ1-3, with TRBD1 identical over 9 bases. This CDR3 spans 14 amino acids. After removal of 3 bases from V and 5 bases from J, the junction contained 2 bases not matched to a gene. Germline assignment: CDR1 KGHSH and CDR2 LQKENI. DNA for the CDR3: TGTGCCAGCTCACCCGGACAGGGGAGAAACACCATATATTTT. Translating it yields CASSPGQGRNTIYF.

This clonotype was found a few times. The rearrangement uses TRBV5-1 and TRBJ1-2; 7 bases fit TRBD1. This CDR3 is built from 15 residues. CDR1 is SGHRS and CDR2 is YFSETQ in the germline V gene. V trimming: 4 bases; J trimming: 4 bases; junction bases outside the gene matches: 10. The CDR3 DNA is TGCGCCAGCAGCCGGGAACCGGGACAGCTCTATGGCTACACCTTC. Its translation: CASSREPGQLYGYTF.

The chain combines TRBV3-1 with TRBJ2-3; D ambiguous. V lost 3 bases and J lost 0, with 7 bases in between. From germline, CDR1 is LGHDT and CDR2 YNNKEL (reference sequence). This CDR3 spans 14 amino acids. The CDR3 sequence: CASSQGASTDTQYF. The CDR3 region has the DNA TGTGCCAGCAGCCAGGGTGCTAGCACAGATACGCAGTATTTT.